This T cell receptor (beta chain) was sequenced in a study of identical twins. Notes on the study in general: Possibly, invariant MAIT and iNKT cells partly confounded zero-insertion analyses.

The table lists this clonotype with many counts. Its antigen is unidentified. Template switching introduced a universal primer site, and the cDNA bore unique molecular identifiers. TCRdb independently ran MiXCR on the 5' RACE reads; one entry per CDR3 protein. The sample carries hundreds of thousands of distinct CDR3 sequences, less than 8% recorded once. The V gene end was trimmed by 4 bases and the J gene end by 9 bases; junction bases not matched to a gene: 12. The CDR3 has 16 amino acids. The same sample was also used in a study of yellow fever vaccine responses in identical twins.

The receptor comes from a woman aged 18-30 years in good health. This chain links TRBV12-3 or TRBV12-4 with TRBJ2-1, with TRBD2 identical over 10 bases. Material: memory (CD45RO+) T cells sorted from blood. CDR3 nucleotide sequence: TGTGCCAGCAGTTCGAAAAGCGGGGGGGCCGGGGGTGAGCAGTTCTTC. Amino acids: CASSSKSGGAGGEQFF.